One and the same sample provided the 10 T cell receptor beta chains below, sequenced in a study of naive and memory T cell subsets. Two oligonucleotides, mixed equimolar, formed the beta constant-region primer covering TRBC1 and TRBC2. Nested alpha and beta constant-region primers with the SP2 primer drove four PCR rounds on ligated cDNA. TCRdb analysed the UMI-ligation and nested PCR reads with MiXCR anew, one entry per CDR3 protein. The table includes 80,000 or so distinct CDR3 sequences, 9% detected once. The source material was naive CD8+ T cells from blood. Receptors originate from a human donor in good health.

This clonotype was detected only a few times. The chain links TRBV20-1 to TRBJ2-6, with 11 bases lining up with TRBD1. This CDR3 comprises 19 residues. Per germline, CDR1 DFQATT and CDR2 SNEGSKA (reference sequence). With 3 bases clipped from V and 3 bases from J, the junction kept 13 bases outside the gene matches. CDR3 loop: CSASARFGQGAFGANVLTF. CDR3 sequence (DNA): TGCAGTGCTAGCGCGCGGTTCGGACAGGGGGCTTTTGGGGCCAACGTCCTGACTTTC.

The genes are TRBV30 and TRBJ2-3, with a tentative D call TRBD2 (6 bases). The CDR3 loop spans 15 amino acids. The germline gives CDR1 GTSNPN, CDR2 SVGIG (reference sequence). V was cut by 1 base and J by 0 bases, with 11 bases left in between. CDR3 in amino acids: CAWSGGGTSTDTQYF. DNA of the CDR3: TGTGCCTGGAGTGGGGGCGGGACTAGCACAGATACGCAGTATTTT.

Of note for this clonotype: A much larger clone differs by one base, so this may be a read error. It is likely a read error, because the conserved phenylalanine at the end of the CDR3 is missing. J is TRBJ2-1 and V is TRBV5-1; perhaps TRBD2 as D (7 bases). The germline CDR1 and CDR2 sequences are SGHRS and YFSETQ. V was trimmed by 5 bases and J by 3 bases, leaving 12 bases between them. The CDR3 sequence is 14 residues long. CDR3 nucleotides: TGCGCCAGCAGTACGGGGGGCAACTACAATGAGCAGTTCTCC. Its protein product is CASSTGGNYNEQFS.

This clonotype was counted between two and nine times. This chain joins TRBV14 and TRBJ2-3; 8 nucleotides agree with TRBD2. Trimming removed 3 bases from V and 4 bases from J; junction bases left unmatched: 6. CDR3 length: 15 residues. Per germline, CDR1 SGHDN and CDR2 FVKESK. CDR3 region: CASSQGLGSADTQYF. The CDR3 nucleotides are TGTGCCAGCAGCCAGGGACTAGGTAGCGCAGATACGCAGTATTTT.

The sample holds a few counts of this clonotype. The V gene is TRBV6-5, the J gene TRBJ1-6, with D possibly TRBD1 on 5 matching bases. The CDR3 runs 18 residues. Trimming removed 4 bases at V and 0 bases at J, with 16 bases between. Germline V gene sequence: CDR1 MNHEY, CDR2 SVGAGI. The CDR3: CASSSLQGPHSYNSPLHF. In DNA, the CDR3 is TGTGCCAGCAGTTCCCTCCAGGGTCCTCACTCCTATAATTCACCCCTCCACTTT.

The chain links TRBV12-3 or TRBV12-4 to TRBJ2-1; 11 nucleotides match TRBD2. Unmatched junction bases numbered 20, after V lost 7 bases and J lost 15 bases. The CDR3 loop spans 16 amino acids. The CDR3 sequence: CASNSQGGLAEPSLFF. The CDR3 DNA follows: TGTGCCAGCAACTCACAGGGGGGACTAGCGGAGCCTAGTCTGTTCTTC.

The chain has TRBV7-2 and TRBJ2-3; 11 bases map to TRBD2. The CDR3 totals 21 residues. Germline V gives CDR1 SGHTA, CDR2 FQGNSA. V lost 2 bases, J lost 5 bases, and 21 bases stayed unmatched. The CDR3 nucleotides read TGTGCCAGCAGCTTAATACTAGCGGGAGCGGGGTATTTAGCGACCCAAGATACGCAGTATTTT. It encodes CASSLILAGAGYLATQDTQYF. Looking up the rest from reference TRBV7-2 and TRBJ2-3 gives the full variable domain: GAGVSQSPSNKVTEKGKDVELRCDPISGHTALYWYRQSLGQGLEFLIYFQGNSAPDKSGLPSDRFSAERTGGSVSTLTIQRTQQEDSAVYLCASSLILAGAGYLATQDTQYFGPGTRLTVL.

V gene TRBV27 combines with J gene TRBJ1-5; no clear D gene. V lost 1 base and J lost 3, with 10 bases in between. CDR1 and CDR2 from the germline V gene are MNHEY and SMNVEV (reference sequence). This CDR3 contains 15 residues. The chain's CDR3 is CASSLYRGPNQPQHF. CDR3 in DNA: TGTGCCAGCAGTTTATACAGAGGGCCCAATCAGCCCCAGCATTTT.

The gene calls are TRBV2 and TRBJ2-1, with 12 bases aligning to TRBD2. Trimming took 6 bases from V and 5 from J; bases not matched to a gene: 5. The CDR3 has 15 residues. The germline V gene has CDR1 SNHLY and CDR2 FYNNEI. In DNA form, the CDR3 reads TGTGCCAGCAGGGCGACTAGCGGGAGCAACAATGAGCAGTTCTTC. Its protein is CASRATSGSNNEQFF.

The chain couples TRBV5-6 to TRBJ2-7; TRBD2 matches at 8 bases. This CDR3 comprises 15 residues. Germline-derived CDR1 and CDR2 are SGHDT and YYEEEE. The trim removed 4 bases at V and 2 bases at J, leaving 8 bases unmatched. Here the CDR3 DNA reads TGTGCCAGCAGCCCGGGACTAGGCGGGACCTACGAGCAGTACTTC. Protein: CASSPGLGGTYEQYF.